This T cell receptor (beta chain) comes out of a study of shared clonotypes between healthy human individuals. J lost 5 bases, V lost 1 base, and 5 bases had no gene match. Germline V lookup: CDR1 KGHSH, CDR2 LQKENI. This CDR3 has 16 residues. Using immunoSEQ multiplex PCR, the repertoire was profiled, and TCRdb retains in-frame clones only, with some absent. The data contain 2,100,000 or so clones, roughly 95% of them singletons. A remark on this clone: Its matching antigen is unknown.

Findings and caveats of the study: Naive CD4 clonotype sharing across several donors was about 5%. Compared with clonotypes that all four donors shared, non-shared clonotypes had lower generation probabilities.

The receptor was derived from a man younger than 35 in good health. The rearrangement links TRBV18 to TRBJ2-7; 13 nucleotides agree with TRBD2. Sequencing was performed on naive CD4+ T cells sorted from blood. The sample's subset: CD45RA+ positively selected. The DNA for the CDR3 is TGTGCCAGCTCACCACAACTAGCGGGGGGGCCTAACGAGCAGTACTTC. This codes for CASSPQLAGGPNEQYF.